What follows is one TCR beta chain and its context. The antigen remains unidentified. This entry comes from a study of OX40 agonist ivuxolimab in advanced cancers. Study-level findings and limits: Both blood CD4+ and CD8+ T cells showed clonal growth by week 6 at 0.1 to 3.0 mg/kg.

Using immunoSEQ multiplex PCR, the repertoire was profiled, and TCRdb retains in-frame clones only, with some absent. The table shows more than 95,000 clones, with 85% to 90% occurring only once. CDR1 GTSNPN and CDR2 SVGIG come from the germline V gene (reference sequence). This CDR3 region has 11 residues. V lost 3 bases and J lost 5, with 6 bases in between. Sequenced material: CD4+ or CD8+ T cells sorted from blood, taken in a trial of the OX40 agonist ivuxolimab. V and J are TRBV30 and TRBJ2-3; D not certain. The receptor was derived from an adult with an advanced solid tumor such as melanoma, head and neck, liver or kidney cancer. In DNA, the CDR3 is TGTGCCTGGAGCATGGGAGATACGCAGTATTTT. Encoded protein: CAWSMGDTQYF.